This T cell receptor beta chain was identified during a study of T cell responses to AZD1222 COVID-19 vaccine. Sequencing was performed with immunoSEQ multiplex PCR; in TCRdb, only in-frame clones are kept and a portion is missing. The profile shows roughly 180,000 clones, around 93% of them singletons. Unmatched junction bases numbered 3, after V lost 0 bases and J lost 0 bases. The CDR3 contains 16 residues. In germline, CDR1 is LGHNA, CDR2 YNFKEQ. This receptor was taken from an adult in good health. The sample here was peripheral blood, taken on day 0 of AZD1222 vaccination. The rearrangement links TRBV4-2 to TRBJ2-7; 9 nucleotides align to TRBD2. The CDR3 DNA is TGTGCCAGCAGCCAAGAGAGCGGGAGGCCCTCCTACGAGCAGTACTTC. Translation gives CASSQESGRPSYEQYF.